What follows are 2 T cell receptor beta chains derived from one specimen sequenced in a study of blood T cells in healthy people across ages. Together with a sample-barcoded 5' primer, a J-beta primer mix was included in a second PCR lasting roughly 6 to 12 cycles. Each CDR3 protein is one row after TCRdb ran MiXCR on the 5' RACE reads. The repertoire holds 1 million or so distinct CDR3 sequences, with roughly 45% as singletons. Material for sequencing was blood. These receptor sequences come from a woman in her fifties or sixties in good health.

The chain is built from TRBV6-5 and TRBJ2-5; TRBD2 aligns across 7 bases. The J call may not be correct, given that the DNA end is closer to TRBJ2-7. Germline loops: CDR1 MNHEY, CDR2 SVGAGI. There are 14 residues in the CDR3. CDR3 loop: CASIPPGGGYEQYF. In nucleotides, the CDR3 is TGTGCCAGCATCCCTCCCGGCGGGGGCTACGAGCAGTACTTC.

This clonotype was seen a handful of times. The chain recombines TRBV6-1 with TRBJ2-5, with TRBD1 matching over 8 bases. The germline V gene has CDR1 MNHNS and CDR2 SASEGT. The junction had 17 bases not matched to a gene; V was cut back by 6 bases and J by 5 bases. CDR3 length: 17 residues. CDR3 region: CASRRPIGQGNRETQYF. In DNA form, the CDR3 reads TGTGCCAGCAGAAGGCCGATTGGACAGGGTAATAGGGAGACCCAGTACTTC.